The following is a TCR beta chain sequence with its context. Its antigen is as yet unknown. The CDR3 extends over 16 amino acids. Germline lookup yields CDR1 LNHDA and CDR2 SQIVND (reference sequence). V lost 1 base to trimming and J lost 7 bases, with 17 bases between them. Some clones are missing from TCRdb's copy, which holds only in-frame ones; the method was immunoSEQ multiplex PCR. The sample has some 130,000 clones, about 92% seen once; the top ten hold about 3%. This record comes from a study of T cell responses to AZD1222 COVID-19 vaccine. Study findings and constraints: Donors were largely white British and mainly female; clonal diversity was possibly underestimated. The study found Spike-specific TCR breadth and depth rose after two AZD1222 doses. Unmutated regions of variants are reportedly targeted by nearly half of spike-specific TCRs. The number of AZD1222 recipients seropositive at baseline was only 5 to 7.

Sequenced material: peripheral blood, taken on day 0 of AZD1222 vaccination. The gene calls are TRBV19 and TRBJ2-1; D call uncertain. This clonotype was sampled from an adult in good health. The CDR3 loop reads CASSIVPLAGQNEQFF. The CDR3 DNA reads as TGTGCCAGTAGTATAGTACCCCTGGCTGGTCAGAATGAGCAGTTCTTC.